This TCR beta chain emerged from a study of CXCR3-negative and CXCR3-positive naive CD8 T cells. Regarding the study as a whole: Researchers report CXCR3 expression partially decreased after cryopreservation, with fresh PBMCs used in most assays. Naive subsets were similarly diverse, while memory CD8+ repertoires were much less diverse.

UMI-labeled 5' RACE TRB cDNA libraries were prepared from the cells. After re-calling the 5' RACE reads, TCRdb lists one entry per CDR3 protein, DNA absent. The sample holds roughly 48,000 distinct CDR3 sequences. With regard to this clonotype: Antigen unknown.

The length of the CDR3 is 12 residues. The V call is TRBV12-3 or TRBV12-4, the J call TRBJ2-1. The clonotype originates from a human donor in good health. Some clones in this sample may be carry-over from other donors' samples. The sequencing input was memory CD8+ T cells from blood. CDR3 residues: CASSIRVYEQFF.